One T cell receptor beta chain is described in this entry. The antigen remains undetermined. Germline assignment: CDR1 SGHNT and CDR2 YYREEE (reference sequence). The CDR3 totals 16 residues. Trimming cost V 1 base and J 7 bases; bases outside gene matches: 10. Donors came from a validation cohort of 95 to 150 subjects, distinct from the first 666-subject cohort. The data were obtained in a study of cytomegalovirus exposure and HLA in healthy donors. Generated by immunoSEQ multiplex PCR, the TCRdb table keeps only in-frame clones and is missing some. This repertoire shows approximately 300,000 clones, roughly 89% found once; its top ten account for around 0.8%. Study findings and constraints: Among TCR beta chains, those listed as cytomegalovirus-associated numbered around 180. A few chains tied to CMV proved CMV antigen-specific in vitro.

The rearrangement links TRBV5-4 to TRBJ2-1; 8 bases line up with TRBD1. The sequence was collected from a woman between 18 and 30 years old in good health and CMV-seronegative. The specimen sequenced was PBMCs. CDR3 nucleotides: TGTGCCAGCAGCTTGCTGCAGGGGGCAGGGGTAAATGAGCAGTTCTTC. Its protein product is CASSLLQGAGVNEQFF.